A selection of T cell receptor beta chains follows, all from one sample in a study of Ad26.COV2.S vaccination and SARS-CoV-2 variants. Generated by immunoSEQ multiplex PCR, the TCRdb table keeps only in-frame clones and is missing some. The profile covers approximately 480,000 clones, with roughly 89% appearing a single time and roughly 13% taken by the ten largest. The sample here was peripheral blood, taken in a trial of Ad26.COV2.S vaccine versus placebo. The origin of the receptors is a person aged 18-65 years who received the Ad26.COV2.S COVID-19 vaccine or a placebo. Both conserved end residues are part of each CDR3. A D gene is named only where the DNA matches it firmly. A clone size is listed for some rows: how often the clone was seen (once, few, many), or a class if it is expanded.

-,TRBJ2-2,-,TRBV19,CASTPGGELFF,TGTGCCAGTACCCCCGGCGGGGAGCTGTTTTTT
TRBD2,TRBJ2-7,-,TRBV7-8,CASSLRGVAGISYEQYF,TGTGCCAGCAGCTTAAGGGGGGTAGCGGGGATCTCCTACGAGCAGTACTTC
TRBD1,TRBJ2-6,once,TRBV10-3,CAIREGQPVASGANVLTF,TGTGCCATCAGAGAGGGACAGCCAGTTGCCTCTGGGGCCAACGTCCTGACTTTC
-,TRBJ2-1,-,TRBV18,CASSPPLGSYNEQFF,TGTGCCAGCTCACCACCGCTGGGTTCCTACAATGAGCAGTTCTTC
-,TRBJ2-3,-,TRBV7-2,CASSFRGLDTQYF,TGTGCCAGCAGCTTCCGGGGCTTGGATACGCAGTATTTT
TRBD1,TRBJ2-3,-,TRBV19,CASRDRGTDTQYF,TGTGCCAGCAGGGACAGGGGGACAGATACGCAGTATTTT
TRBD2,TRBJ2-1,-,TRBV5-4,CASSGGGRSNEQFF,TGTGCCAGCAGTGGGGGCGGGAGGTCCAATGAGCAGTTCTTC
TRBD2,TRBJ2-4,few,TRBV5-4,CASSGTSGNIQYF,TGTGCCAGCAGCGGGACTAGCGGGAACATTCAGTACTTC
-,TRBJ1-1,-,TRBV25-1,CASRLSGMWTEAFF,TGTGCCAGCAGGCTGTCTGGAATGTGGACTGAAGCTTTCTTT
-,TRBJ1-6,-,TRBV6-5,CASSSPRAGNSPLHF,TGTGCCAGCAGCTCCCCCCGGGCGGGTAATTCACCCCTCCACTTT
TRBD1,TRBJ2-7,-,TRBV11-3,CASSLEAGTGYEQYF,TGTGCCAGCAGCTTAGAGGCCGGGACAGGGTACGAGCAGTACTTC
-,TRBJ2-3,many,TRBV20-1,CSARVTDTQYF,TGCAGTGCTAGAGTCACAGATACGCAGTATTTT
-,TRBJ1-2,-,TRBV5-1,CASSLAAEVGYTF,TGCGCCAGCAGCTTGGCCGCCGAAGTGGGCTACACCTTC
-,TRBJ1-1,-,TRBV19,CASSRRMNTEAFF,TGTGCCAGTAGCAGACGGATGAACACTGAAGCTTTCTTT
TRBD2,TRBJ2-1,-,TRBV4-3,CASSQEGTSAVF,TGCGCCAGCAGCCAAGAGGGGACTAGCGCAGTCTTC
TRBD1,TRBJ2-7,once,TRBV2,CASSEGVSGQGAPYEQYF,TGTGCCAGCAGTGAAGGTGTTTCGGGACAGGGCGCACCCTACGAGCAGTACTTC
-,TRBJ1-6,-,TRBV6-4,CASSSGASNSPLHF,TGTGCCAGCAGTTCCGGCGCCTCCAATTCACCCCTCCACTTT
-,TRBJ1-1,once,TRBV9,CASSVSASNTEAFF,TGTGCCAGCAGCGTATCAGCATCGAACACTGAAGCTTTCTTT
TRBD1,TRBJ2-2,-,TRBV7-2,CASSLYFGTGRTGELFF,TGTGCCAGCAGCCTATACTTCGGGACAGGAAGAACCGGGGAGCTGTTTTTT
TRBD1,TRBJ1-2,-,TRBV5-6,CASSLQGGGYGYTF,TGTGCCAGCAGCCTTCAGGGGGGAGGATATGGCTACACCTTC
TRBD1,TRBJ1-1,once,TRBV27,CASKERGRVTEAFF,TGTGCCAGCAAGGAGAGGGGGCGGGTCACTGAAGCTTTCTTT
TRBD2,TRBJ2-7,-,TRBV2,CAGGLAVSYEQYF,TGTGCCGGGGGACTAGCGGTCTCCTACGAGCAGTACTTC
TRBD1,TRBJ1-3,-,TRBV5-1,CASSDRGEPGNTIYF,TGCGCCAGCAGCGACAGGGGCGAACCTGGAAACACCATATATTTT
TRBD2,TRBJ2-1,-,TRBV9,CASSGWAGGGNEQFF,TGTGCCAGCAGCGGCTGGGCGGGAGGGGGAAATGAGCAGTTCTTC
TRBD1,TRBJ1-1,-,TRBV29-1,CSVKTGVWTEAFF,TGCAGCGTTAAGACAGGGGTATGGACTGAAGCTTTCTTT
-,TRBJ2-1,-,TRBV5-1,CASTAGALDEQFF,TGCGCCAGCACTGCAGGAGCGCTTGATGAGCAGTTCTTC
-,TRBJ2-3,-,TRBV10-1,CASSDYGCGDTQYF,TGCGCCAGCAGTGATTACGGGTGTGGGGATACGCAGTATTTT
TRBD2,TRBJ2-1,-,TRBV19,CASSPTPRQPPSASGRAYNEQFF,TGTGCCAGTAGTCCCACCCCCCGACAGCCCCCCTCGGCTAGCGGGAGGGCCTACAATGAGCAGTTCTTC
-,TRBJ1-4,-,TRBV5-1,CASSAGTLPNEKLFF,TGCGCCAGCAGCGCGGGGACATTACCTAATGAAAAACTGTTTTTT
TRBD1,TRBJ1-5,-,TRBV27,CASSFSGQGLTQPQHF,TGTGCCAGCAGTTTTTCTGGACAGGGCCTGACTCAGCCCCAGCATTTT
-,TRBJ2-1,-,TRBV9,CASSVEAYNEQFF,TGTGCCAGCAGCGTAGAGGCCTACAATGAGCAGTTCTTC
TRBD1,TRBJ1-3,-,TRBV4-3,CASSQASGTGVNTIYF,TGCGCCAGCAGCCAAGCGTCAGGGACAGGGGTGAACACCATATATTTT
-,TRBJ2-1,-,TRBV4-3,CASSHRQGLYNEQFF,TGCGCCAGCAGCCACCGACAGGGACTCTACAATGAGCAGTTCTTC
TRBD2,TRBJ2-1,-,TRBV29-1,CSFGGGYNEQFF,TGCAGCTTTGGGGGGGGGTACAATGAGCAGTTCTTC
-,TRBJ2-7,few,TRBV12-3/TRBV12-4,CASSFLGPEQYF,TGTGCCAGCAGTTTTCTAGGGCCCGAGCAGTACTTC
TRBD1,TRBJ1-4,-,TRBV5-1,CASSSGGTNEKLFF,TGCGCCAGCAGCTCAGGGGGAACTAATGAAAAACTGTTTTTT
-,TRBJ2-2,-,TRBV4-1,CASSQVQGSGELFF,TGCGCCAGCAGCCAAGTACAGGGATCCGGGGAGCTGTTTTTT
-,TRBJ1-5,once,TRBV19,CASGLSQPQHF,TGTGCCAGTGGGTTGAGTCAGCCCCAGCATTTT